The 27 T cell receptor beta chains given below trace back to one sample, sequenced in a study of blood T cell repertoires in COVID-19. Clones were read by immunoSEQ multiplex PCR, and TCRdb kept only the in-frame ones, dropping some. The sample has fewer than 70,000 clones; around 85% are singletons. Sequenced material: peripheral blood. All receptors come from a woman in her 70s with active COVID-19.

The chain carries TRBV27 and TRBJ1-2; TRBD1 matches at 9 bases. The trim removed 0 bases at V and 3 bases at J, leaving 8 bases unmatched. Germline CDR1 is MNHEY and CDR2 is SMNVEV (reference sequence). The CDR3 has 17 amino acids. CDR3 region: CASSLSYGGQGYYGYTF. The CDR3, as DNA: TGTGCCAGCAGTTTATCGTACGGTGGACAGGGGTACTATGGCTACACCTTC.

The chain joins TRBV16 to TRBJ1-2; 9 bases match TRBD1. After removal of 0 bases from V and 3 bases from J, the junction contained 5 bases not matched to a gene. Germline V gene sequence: CDR1 KGHSY, CDR2 FQNENV. This CDR3 spans 16 amino acids. The CDR3 region has the DNA TGTGCCAGCAGCCAATCCCGGACAGGGGCGGACTATGGCTACACCTTC. Encoded protein: CASSQSRTGADYGYTF.

The V and J genes are TRBV19 and TRBJ2-2, with 14 bases aligning to TRBD2. CDR1 is LNHDA, CDR2 SQIVND, per germline (reference sequence). The CDR3 runs to 14 residues. V lost 10 bases and J lost 8; bases outside the gene matches: 6. Written as DNA, the CDR3 is TGTGCCATAGGGACTAGCGGGAGTTCTGGGGAGCTGTTTTTT. It is translated as CAIGTSGSSGELFF.

This sequence joins TRBV6-5 and TRBJ2-1; D uncertain. V lost 4 bases to trimming and J lost 7 bases, with 8 bases between them. The CDR3 runs 12 residues. Germline V lookup: CDR1 MNHEY, CDR2 SVGAGI. CDR3 DNA sequence: TGTGCCAGCAGTTTGACTGTTAATGAGCAGTTCTTC. Amino acids: CASSLTVNEQFF.

This clone has a single count. This chain uses TRBV5-6 with TRBJ1-1; 7 bases align to TRBD1. Trimming took 4 bases from V and 11 from J; bases not matched to a gene: 14. CDR3 length: 14 residues. Germline values: CDR1 SGHDT, CDR2 YYEEEE. The CDR3 here is CASSPGTAPALAFF. The CDR3 DNA follows: TGTGCCAGCAGCCCGGGGACAGCCCCGGCTCTTGCTTTCTTT.

V is TRBV6-5 and J is TRBJ2-7; 11 bases are a match to TRBD1. CDR1 and CDR2 (germline): MNHEY, SVGAGI. The CDR3 runs 15 residues. The V and J ends lost 6 bases and 6 bases, in that order; junction bases with no gene match: 10. CDR3 sequence (DNA): TGTGCCAGCAGCCGTAGGGGACAGGGGGGGCCCGAGCAGTACTTC. It encodes CASSRRGQGGPEQYF.

The chain carries TRBV19 and TRBJ2-5, with a tentative D call TRBD2 (9 bases). The CDR3 runs 24 residues. Trimming removed 1 base from V and 2 bases from J, with 38 bases in between. CDR1 and CDR2 from the germline V gene are LNHDA and SQIVND (reference sequence). In DNA, the CDR3 is TGTGCCAGTAGTATAGCGTTTAGGGACAGGCCTCGGACTAGCGCGATTCCCGTACAAGAGACCCAGTACTTC. Its translation is CASSIAFRDRPRTSAIPVQETQYF.

The CDR3 nucleotides are TGTGCCAGCAGCTTAGCACGGGTTCCCTACAATGAGCAGTTCTTC. Translated: CASSLARVPYNEQFF. V and J are TRBV7-2 and TRBJ2-1; D is undetermined. This CDR3 is built from 15 residues. The V gene's germline CDR1 is SGHTA and CDR2 FQGNSA. Trimming cost V 0 bases and J 2 bases, with 8 bases left between them.

The chain joins TRBV9 to TRBJ2-7; D perhaps matches TRBD2 (6 bases). The germline CDR1 and CDR2 sequences are SGDLS and YYNGEE. The CDR3 is 16 residues long. The V end was cut by 3 bases, the J end by 4 bases, with 20 bases between. This CDR3 is CASSDSSETSGYEQYF. Here the CDR3 DNA reads TGTGCCAGCAGCGATTCTAGCGAGACAAGCGGTTACGAGCAGTACTTC.

The V gene is TRBV6-5, the J gene TRBJ2-3, with TRBD2 identical over 10 bases. Trimming took 2 bases from V and 6 from J; bases not matched to a gene: 8. In germline, CDR1 is MNHEY, CDR2 SVGAGI. This CDR3 region has 16 residues. The CDR3, as DNA: TGTGCCAGCAGTTACCGAGCGGGAGGGCCAGGGGATACGCAGTATTTT. Its translation is CASSYRAGGPGDTQYF.

This clone has just a few counts. The chain employs TRBV19 and TRBJ2-6; the match to TRBD1 covers 12 bases. The germline CDR1 and CDR2 sequences are LNHDA and SQIVND (reference sequence). After removal of 5 bases from V and 4 bases from J, the junction contained 6 bases not matched to a gene. This CDR3 has 17 residues. CDR3 residues: CASSEGTGGAGANVLTF. The CDR3 bases are TGTGCCAGTAGTGAGGGGACAGGGGGCGCCGGGGCCAACGTCCTGACTTTC.

This chain joins TRBV7-2 and TRBJ2-2, with 9 bases lining up with TRBD2. The CDR3 has 18 amino acids. Germline values: CDR1 SGHTA, CDR2 FQGNSA. Losses at the gene ends were 2 bases for V and 6 bases for J; bases not matched to a gene: 13. CDR3 amino acids: CASSLMIRSGRSPGELFF. CDR3 bases: TGTGCCAGCAGCTTAATGATAAGAAGCGGGAGGTCCCCCGGGGAGCTGTTTTTT.

The V call is TRBV27, the J call TRBJ1-1, with a weak D call TRBD1 (5 bases). The length of the CDR3 is 15 residues. CDR1 and CDR2 from the germline V gene are MNHEY and SMNVEV (reference sequence). With 3 bases removed from V and 4 bases from J, the gap between germline ends came to 15 bases. CDR3 loop: CASSFSGPGGTEAFF. CDR3 sequence (DNA): TGTGCCAGCAGTTTTTCGGGACCGGGGGGCACTGAAGCTTTCTTT.

Only a few counts were recorded for this clone. The chain links TRBV2 to TRBJ1-1, with TRBD1 identical over 7 bases. This CDR3 contains 15 residues. The germline CDR1 and CDR2 sequences are SNHLY and FYNNEI. Unmatched junction bases numbered 13, after V lost 7 bases and J lost 5 bases. CDR3 nucleotides: TGTGCCAGCACTAGGGGGCTGGAGAGGGTTACTGAAGCTTTCTTT. Protein sequence: CASTRGLERVTEAFF.

This clone occurred once. This chain joins TRBV5-1 and TRBJ2-7; TRBD2 matches at 13 bases. The J segment lost 4 bases and the V segment lost 7 bases, leaving 5 bases of the junction unmatched. This CDR3 has 14 residues. Germline CDR1 and CDR2: SGHRS and YFSETQ. The chain's CDR3 is CASSGTSGMYEQYF. The CDR3 DNA reads TGCGCCAGCTCCGGGACTAGCGGGATGTACGAGCAGTACTTC.

The chain combines TRBV18 with TRBJ1-5; unclear D gene. The CDR3 runs to 14 residues. The germline V and J ends were trimmed by 2 bases and 2 bases, with 7 bases remaining between them. Per the germline V gene, CDR1 is KGHSH and CDR2 is LQKENI. The CDR3 region is CASSPDGGNQPQHF. Here the CDR3 DNA reads TGTGCCAGCTCACCAGACGGGGGCAATCAGCCCCAGCATTTT.

This chain links TRBV6-2 or TRBV6-3 with TRBJ2-7, with D possibly TRBD1 on 6 matching bases. V gave up 2 bases and J gave up 6 bases, with 17 bases separating them. Germline lookup yields CDR1 MNHEY and CDR2 SVGEGT. The CDR3 has 15 residues. In DNA form, the CDR3 reads TGTGCCAGCAGTTACCCCCAGAGACAGGCATTCGAGCAGTACTTC. Translation gives CASSYPQRQAFEQYF.

This rearrangement joins TRBV6-5 to TRBJ2-5; perhaps TRBD1 as D (6 bases). CDR1 is MNHEY, CDR2 SVGAGI, per germline. V lost 0 bases to trimming and J lost 5 bases, with 10 bases between them. This CDR3 is built from 14 residues. In DNA, the CDR3 is TGTGCCAGCAGTTACTCACAGGGTGGGGAGACCCAGTACTTC. It encodes CASSYSQGGETQYF.

This clone has a handful of counts. The chain uses TRBV12-3 or TRBV12-4 and TRBJ2-2; the D is unclear. The V end lost 2 bases, the J end lost 3 bases, and 4 bases lay between the germline ends. The CDR3 covers 13 residues. In nucleotides, the CDR3 is TGTGCCAGCAGTTTACAATACACCGGGGAGCTGTTTTTT. Translation: CASSLQYTGELFF.

This clone was detected a few times. Other DNA sequences from this sample encode an identical CDR3 as well. The J gene is TRBJ1-1, the V gene TRBV30; TRBD1 is a possible D gene (5 bases). Looked up from germline, CDR1 is GTSNPN and CDR2 is SVGIG (reference sequence). The V and J ends lost 0 bases and 1 base respectively, with 6 bases between them. This CDR3 is built from 13 residues. CDR3 residues: CAWSVDRNTEAFF. The CDR3 region has the DNA TGTGCCTGGAGTGTAGACAGGAACACTGAAGCTTTCTTT.

The chain recombines TRBV4-2 with TRBJ2-1, with D possibly TRBD2 on 5 matching bases. Germline V CDR1 and CDR2: LGHNA, YNFKEQ. The CDR3 loop spans 16 amino acids. V lost 2 bases, J lost 0 bases, and 11 bases lay in between. CDR3 DNA sequence: TGTGCCAGCAGCCAATCGGGATCGAGCTCCTACAATGAGCAGTTCTTC. Amino acid sequence: CASSQSGSSSYNEQFF.

The chain links TRBV27 to TRBJ1-4; D is unclear. CDR1 and CDR2 from the germline V gene are MNHEY and SMNVEV (reference sequence). The CDR3 is made up of 13 amino acids. Trimming cost V 5 bases and J 6 bases, with 10 bases left between them. The CDR3 is CASSPQAYEKLFF. The DNA of the CDR3 is TGTGCCAGCAGTCCCCAGGCATATGAAAAACTGTTTTTT.

The rearrangement joins TRBV13 to TRBJ2-2; no clear D gene. V lost 2 bases and J 4 bases, leaving 5 bases between the germline ends. Germline-derived CDR1 and CDR2 are PRHDT and FYEKMQ (reference sequence). The CDR3 sequence is 13 residues long. This CDR3 is CASSLTVTGELFF. The CDR3 region has the DNA TGTGCCAGCAGCTTAACGGTCACCGGGGAGCTGTTTTTT.

CDR3 sequence: CATSDLAVEGPRSYNEQFF. CDR3 nucleotide sequence: TGTGCCACCAGTGATTTGGCCGTGGAGGGCCCCCGCTCCTACAATGAGCAGTTCTTC. This chain uses TRBV24-1 with TRBJ2-1; a possible D gene is TRBD2 (6 bases). CDR3 length: 19 residues. The V end lost 0 bases, the J end lost 0 bases, and 17 bases lay between the germline ends. Germline V lookup: CDR1 KGHDR, CDR2 SFDVKD.

The gene calls are TRBV5-1 and TRBJ2-2, with a tentative D call TRBD2 (7 bases). The V and J ends lost 2 bases and 4 bases respectively, with 18 bases between them. In germline, CDR1 is SGHRS, CDR2 YFSETQ. This CDR3 is 17 amino acids long. Here the CDR3 DNA reads TGCGCCAGCAGCTTTTCGGGGGGCGCTTATAGCACCGGGGAGCTGTTTTTT. It specifies CASSFSGGAYSTGELFF.

This sequence joins TRBV29-1 and TRBJ2-1; 8 positions agree with TRBD2. The CDR3 contains 14 residues. The ends lost 4 bases at V and 2 bases at J; junction bases unmatched: 4. Germline-derived CDR1 and CDR2 are SQVTM and ANQGSEA. The CDR3 DNA follows: TGCAGCGTTGCGGGACTAGTAACCTACAATGAGCAGTTCTTC. It encodes CSVAGLVTYNEQFF.

J is TRBJ2-3 and V is TRBV7-9; D unresolved. Trimming cost V 3 bases and J 5 bases, with 12 bases left between them. The CDR3 consists of 14 residues. Germline-derived CDR1 and CDR2 are SEHNR and FQNEAQ (reference sequence). This CDR3 is CASSFTVAGDTQYF. The CDR3 DNA is TGTGCCAGCAGCTTCACGGTAGCTGGAGATACGCAGTATTTT.